This T cell receptor (beta chain) stems from a study of post-analysis software for immune sequencing data. Whole-study results and caveats: Patients carried roughly 5 TRBV segments more frequently than controls did, and TRBV5-6, TRBV5-1 and TRBV20-1 were among them.

Unique molecular identifiers tagged the TCR beta cDNA libraries. One entry per CDR3 protein results from TCRdb running MiXCR on the PCR reads. The table shows about 150,000 distinct CDR3 sequences, with 30% occurring only once. The sample holds many counts of this clonotype. The antigen is not known. This CDR3 has 17 residues. Trimming removed 2 bases from V and 1 base from J, with 18 bases in between. Germline assignment: CDR1 MNHEY and CDR2 SVGEGT. This receptor was taken from a girl aged 5-17 years with multiple sclerosis. The sequencing sample was made of blood. The gene calls are TRBV6-2 or TRBV6-3 and TRBJ2-7, with D hard to call. The DNA for the CDR3 is TGTGCCAGCAGTTACGGGGTTGCCGGGCATCCTTCCTACGAGCAGTACTTC. Protein: CASSYGVAGHPSYEQYF.